Below are 10 T cell receptor beta chains sequenced from a single sample in a study of shared clonotypes between healthy human individuals. The protocol was immunoSEQ multiplex PCR, while the TCRdb copy is restricted to in-frame clones and leaves out a portion. The sample consists of some 2.3 million clones, about 92% of them appearing once. Sequencing was performed on naive CD4+ T cells from PBMCs. Subset denoted: CD45RA+ positively selected. These receptors were taken from a man between 18 and 29 years old in good health. Some clones in this sample may be carry-over from other donors' samples.

The chain uses TRBV11-1 and TRBJ2-7; 12 bases match TRBD2. The CDR3 runs to 15 residues. The junction had 4 bases not matched to a gene; V was cut back by 4 bases and J by 3 bases. Germline-derived CDR1 and CDR2 are SGHAT and FQDESV (reference sequence). The CDR3 coding sequence is TGTGCCAGCAGCTCGACTAGCGGGGGACTCTACGAGCAGTACTTC. As protein: CASSSTSGGLYEQYF.

This chain links TRBV28 with TRBJ2-6; 11 positions match TRBD2. The CDR3 has 18 amino acids. With V trimmed by 6 bases and J by 5 bases, 12 bases remained unmatched. Germline V gene lookup returns CDR1 MDHEN and CDR2 SYDVKM. The chain's CDR3 is CASRALTSGTLWANVLTF. CDR3 nucleotide sequence: TGTGCCAGCAGGGCCTTGACTAGCGGGACTCTGTGGGCCAACGTCCTGACTTTC.

The V call is TRBV6-1, the J call TRBJ1-1; TRBD1 is a possible D gene (5 bases). Looked up from germline, CDR1 is MNHNS and CDR2 is SASEGT. The CDR3 is 11 residues long. With 5 bases removed from V and 9 bases from J, the gap between germline ends came to 10 bases. The CDR3 nucleotides read TGTGCCAGCAGTTCCCGGGGACAAGCTTTCTTT. It translates to CASSSRGQAFF.

J is TRBJ1-2 and V is TRBV28; D is undetermined. CDR1 and CDR2 (germline): MDHEN, SYDVKM. CDR3 size: 15 residues. Trimming removed 2 bases at V and 4 bases at J, with 14 bases between. CDR3 sequence reads: CASSLISPPGYGYTF. The CDR3 DNA reads TGTGCCAGCAGTTTAATTTCCCCGCCGGGCTATGGCTACACCTTC.

The CDR3 here is CASSLAMVTGIAGANVLTF. The CDR3 region has the DNA TGTGCCAGCAGCTTAGCAATGGTGACAGGGATTGCTGGGGCCAACGTCCTGACTTTC. V gene TRBV7-2 combines with J gene TRBJ2-6; 7 bases agree with TRBD1. The V segment lost 0 bases and the J segment 2 bases; nucleotides outside the gene matches: 10. The CDR3 spans 19 residues. Germline loops: CDR1 SGHTA, CDR2 FQGNSA.

The chain carries TRBV7-2 and TRBJ2-7, with 12 bases identical to TRBD2. V shed 3 bases and J 0 bases; nucleotides not matched to a gene: 3. This CDR3 contains 16 residues. The germline V gene encodes CDR1 SGHTA and CDR2 FQGNSA. CDR3 coding DNA: TGTGCCAGCAGCTTCGGACTAGCGGGATTCTCCTACGAGCAGTACTTC. This gives the protein CASSFGLAGFSYEQYF.

The chain recombines TRBV19 with TRBJ1-2; weak D call: TRBD1 (6 bases). V was clipped by 6 bases and J by 6 bases, with 8 bases between them. Germline-derived CDR1 and CDR2 are LNHDA and SQIVND (reference sequence). The CDR3 extends over 11 amino acids. The CDR3 DNA sequence: TGTGCCAGTAGCTACAGGGATGGCTACACCTTC. It yields the protein CASSYRDGYTF. Looking up the rest from reference TRBV19 and TRBJ1-2 gives the full variable domain: DGGITQSPKYLFRKEGQNVTLSCEQNLNHDAMYWYRQDPGQGLRLIYYSQIVNDFQKGDIAEGYSVSREKKESFPLTVTSAQKNPTAFYLCASSYRDGYTFGSGTRLTVV.

The V gene is TRBV5-1, the J gene TRBJ1-3; TRBD1 aligns across 8 bases. With 0 bases clipped from V and 4 bases from J, the junction kept 6 bases outside the gene matches. The CDR3 has 16 amino acids. Germline loops: CDR1 SGHRS, CDR2 YFSETQ. CDR3 protein: CASSLAQGAQGNTIYF. The CDR3, as DNA: TGCGCCAGCAGCTTGGCTCAGGGGGCGCAAGGAAACACCATATATTTT.

A word on this clone: Other DNA sequences in the sample encode the same CDR3. The chain recombines TRBV5-1 with TRBJ2-3; TRBD2 matches 8 bases. The junction had 5 bases not matched to a gene; V was cut back by 2 bases and J by 0 bases. Per the germline V gene, CDR1 is SGHRS and CDR2 is YFSETQ. CDR3 length: 16 amino acids. The CDR3 loop reads CASSFLAGPSTDTQYF. The CDR3 DNA follows: TGCGCCAGCAGCTTTTTAGCGGGACCCAGCACAGATACGCAGTATTTT. Filled out from reference TRBV5-1 and TRBJ2-3, the complete variable domain reads KAGVTQTPRYLIKTRGQQVTLSCSPISGHRSVSWYQQTPGQGLQFLFEYFSETQRNKGNFPGRFSGRQFSNSRSEMNVSTLELGDSALYLCASSFLAGPSTDTQYFGPGTRLTVL.

As concerns this clone: Other nucleotide sequences in the sample specify the same CDR3. Here the CDR3 DNA reads TGTGCCAGCAGTGCAACAGGGGACACTGAAGCTTTCTTT. Protein: CASSATGDTEAFF. This sequence joins TRBV6-1 and TRBJ1-1, with TRBD1 matching 7 bases. The CDR3 spans 13 residues. The V segment lost 4 bases and the J segment 3 bases; nucleotides outside the gene matches: 2. Per germline, CDR1 MNHNS and CDR2 SASEGT.